This TCR beta chain was obtained from a study of blood T cells in healthy people across ages. Study-level background: The capture of about one barcoded beta molecule per two T cells was achieved by template switching.

Sample-barcoded 5' priming and a J-beta primer mix drove a second PCR of about 7 to 11 cycles. With 12 random nucleotides, a template-switch adaptor tagged each individual cDNA molecule. TCRdb reprocessed the 5' RACE reads via MiXCR and lists one record per CDR3 protein. The sample includes 1.5 million to 2 million distinct CDR3 sequences, roughly 27% seen only once; the top ten take approximately 7.7%. Study-wide findings and caveats: No conclusive comparison of naive versus antigen-experienced cells was possible with unsorted PBMCs. The long-lived group displayed more naive CD4+ cells, plus higher diversity, than the aged donors did.

This clonotype was found many times. Its antigen is unidentified. Sequencing input: blood. The TCR comes from a woman aged 25-40 years in good health.

The CDR3 sequence is CASSLGQSNYGYTF. CDR3 coding DNA: TGCGCCAGCAGCTTAGGACAGTCTAACTATGGCTACACCTTC. This chain links TRBV5-1 with TRBJ1-2, with D possibly matching TRBD1 (6 bases). CDR1 is SGHRS, CDR2 YFSETQ, per germline. CDR3 size: 14 residues. Deletions cut 2 bases from V and 0 bases from J, with 8 bases between.